The sequence of this T cell receptor beta chain was determined in a study of identical twins. Study conclusions and caveats: With abundant cord blood beta clonotypes, insertions were fewer; memory repertoires showed no such pattern. Alpha sequences out of frame and shared by twins had excess low generation probability.

TCRdb re-derived calls from the 5' RACE reads in MiXCR, one entry per CDR3 protein. This sample carries more than 650,000 distinct CDR3 sequences, over 5% of them seen once, and the ten largest clones take about 2%. Concerning this clonotype: Its antigen is unknown.

This clonotype was obtained from a man aged 18 to 30 in good health. Sequencing used naive T cells sorted from blood.

In DNA form, the CDR3 reads TGTGCCAGCAGCCCGACTAGCGGATGGGATGAGCAGTTCTTC. This encodes CASSPTSGWDEQFF. The gene calls are TRBV7-3 and TRBJ2-1; TRBD2 matches at 9 bases. This CDR3 has 14 amino acids. Germline V gene data show CDR1 as SGHTA and CDR2 as FQGTGA. V gave up 5 bases and J gave up 8 bases; unmatched junction bases: 7.